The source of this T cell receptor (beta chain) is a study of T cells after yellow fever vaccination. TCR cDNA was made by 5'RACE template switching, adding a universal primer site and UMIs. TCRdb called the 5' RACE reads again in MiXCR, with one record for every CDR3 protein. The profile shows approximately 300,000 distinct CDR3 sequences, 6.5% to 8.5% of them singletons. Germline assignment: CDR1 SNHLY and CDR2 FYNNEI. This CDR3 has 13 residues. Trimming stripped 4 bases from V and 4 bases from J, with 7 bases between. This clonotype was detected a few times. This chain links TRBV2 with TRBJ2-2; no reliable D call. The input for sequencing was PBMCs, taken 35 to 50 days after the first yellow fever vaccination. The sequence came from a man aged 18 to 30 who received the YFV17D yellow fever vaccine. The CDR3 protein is CASSVEVTGELFF. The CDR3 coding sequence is TGTGCCAGCAGTGTTGAGGTCACCGGGGAGCTGTTTTTT.